This T cell receptor (beta chain) was profiled in a study of blood T cell repertoires in COVID-19. About the research overall: Sample material is recorded as cDNA or gDNA derived from T cells, B-cell-depleted T cells, or PBMCs.

Per the original methods: Reference gene primer amplification in the assay estimated nucleated cell counts. TCRdb keeps only in-frame clones here, not all; method: immunoSEQ multiplex PCR. V, J and clone size were drawn from that table, and D and trimming were deduced from the DNA. The table has approximately 310,000 clones, about nine tenths seen once. Individuals aged about 18 to 89 years were recruited from 24 US areas. Recovered participants had two consecutive negative NP/OP PCR tests, healthcare professional clearance, or symptom resolution. The sample comprised PBMCs or T cells enriched from blood (not recorded which). The TCR originated in a man aged 60 to 69 who had recovered from COVID-19.

The CDR3 nucleotides read TGTGCCAGCAGTTCCCCCAGGTCTGGGGCCAACGTCCTGACTTTC. Its protein product is CASSSPRSGANVLTF. V and J are TRBV6-5 and TRBJ2-6; D call uncertain. Trimming left V 4 bases short and J 1 base short, with 8 bases between. The CDR3 totals 15 residues. CDR1 and CDR2 (germline): MNHEY, SVGAGI.